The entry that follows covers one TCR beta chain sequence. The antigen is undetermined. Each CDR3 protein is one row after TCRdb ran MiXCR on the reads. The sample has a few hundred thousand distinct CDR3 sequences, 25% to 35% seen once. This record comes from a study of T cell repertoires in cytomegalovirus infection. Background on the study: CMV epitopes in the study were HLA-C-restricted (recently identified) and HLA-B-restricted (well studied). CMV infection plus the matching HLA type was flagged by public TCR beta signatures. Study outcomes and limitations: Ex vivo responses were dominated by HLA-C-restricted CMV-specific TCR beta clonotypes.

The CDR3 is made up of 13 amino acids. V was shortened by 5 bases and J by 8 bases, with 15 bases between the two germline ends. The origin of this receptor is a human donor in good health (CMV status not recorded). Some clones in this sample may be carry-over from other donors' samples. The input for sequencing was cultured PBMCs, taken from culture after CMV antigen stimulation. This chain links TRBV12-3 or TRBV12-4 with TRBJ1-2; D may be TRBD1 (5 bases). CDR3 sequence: CASSPGTARGYTF. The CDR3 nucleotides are TGTGCCAGCAGTCCAGGGACGGCAAGGGGCTACACCTTC.